This T cell receptor (beta chain) stems from a study of cytomegalovirus exposure and HLA in healthy donors. Looking at the study overall: Roughly four fifths of more than 300 genotyped donors fell in the Caucasian-associated ancestry cluster.

Of note for this clone: Its target is not known.

Germline lookup yields CDR1 MNHNY and CDR2 SVGAGI (reference sequence). V was clipped by 4 bases and J by 9 bases, with 22 bases between them. This CDR3 has 16 residues. Study results and limitations: The study found most TCR sequences rare, yet found some public TCRs in many donors. In a later analysis, TCR beta V- and J-gene trimming was associated with a missense DCLRE1C variant.

The primer mix had 60 Vbeta and 13 Jbeta primers. Assay: immunoSEQ multiplex PCR; the TCRdb copy retains only in-frame clones and omits some. The table has some 130,000 clones, roughly 79% seen once. The donors comprised healthy bone marrow donors. The sequenced sample consisted of PBMCs. The J gene is TRBJ2-1, the V gene TRBV6-6; possibly TRBD2 for D (6 bases). The receptor was isolated from a woman in her late teens or twenties in good health and CMV-seronegative. The CDR3 loop reads CASSSSTSLSSGEQFF. The CDR3, as DNA: TGTGCCAGCAGTTCCTCGACTAGTTTGTCGTCCGGTGAGCAGTTCTTC.